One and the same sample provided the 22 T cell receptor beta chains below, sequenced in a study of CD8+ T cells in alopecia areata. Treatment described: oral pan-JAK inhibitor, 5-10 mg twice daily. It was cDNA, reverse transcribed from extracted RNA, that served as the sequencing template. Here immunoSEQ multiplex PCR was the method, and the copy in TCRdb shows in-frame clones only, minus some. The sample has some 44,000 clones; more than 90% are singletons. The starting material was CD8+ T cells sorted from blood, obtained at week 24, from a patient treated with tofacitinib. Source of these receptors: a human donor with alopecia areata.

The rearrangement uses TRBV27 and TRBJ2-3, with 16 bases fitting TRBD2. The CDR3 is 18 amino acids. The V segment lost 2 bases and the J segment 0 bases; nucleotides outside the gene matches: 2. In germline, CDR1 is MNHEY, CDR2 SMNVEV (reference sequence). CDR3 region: CASSLGTSGGVSTDTQYF. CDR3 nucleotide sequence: TGTGCCAGCAGTTTAGGGACTAGCGGGGGGGTCAGCACAGATACGCAGTATTTT.

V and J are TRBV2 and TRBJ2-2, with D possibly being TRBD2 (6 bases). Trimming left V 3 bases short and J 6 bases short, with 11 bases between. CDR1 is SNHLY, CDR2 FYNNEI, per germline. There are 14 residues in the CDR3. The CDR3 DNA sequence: TGTGCCAGCAGTGAGCGGGGCTTCCCCGGGGAGCTGTTTTTT. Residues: CASSERGFPGELFF.

The CDR3: CASSLEGMTYEQYF. The CDR3 DNA sequence: TGTGCCAGCAGTTTGGAGGGGATGACCTACGAGCAGTACTTC. The gene calls are TRBV27 and TRBJ2-7; D possibly corresponds to TRBD2 (6 bases). Trimming removed 3 bases at V and 2 bases at J, with 11 bases between. The CDR3 contains 14 residues. Germline V lookup: CDR1 MNHEY, CDR2 SMNVEV (reference sequence).

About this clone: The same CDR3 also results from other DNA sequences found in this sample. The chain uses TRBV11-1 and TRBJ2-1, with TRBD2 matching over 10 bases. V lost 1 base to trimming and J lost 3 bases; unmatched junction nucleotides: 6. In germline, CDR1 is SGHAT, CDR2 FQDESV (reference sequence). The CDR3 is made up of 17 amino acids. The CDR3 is CASSLVLAGDYYNEQFF. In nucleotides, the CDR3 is TGTGCCAGCAGCTTAGTCCTAGCGGGGGATTACTACAATGAGCAGTTCTTC.

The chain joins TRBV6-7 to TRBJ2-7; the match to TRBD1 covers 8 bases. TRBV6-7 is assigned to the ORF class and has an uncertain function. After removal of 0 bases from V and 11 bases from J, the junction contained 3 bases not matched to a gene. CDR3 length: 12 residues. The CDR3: CASSYSWTGKYF. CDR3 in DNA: TGTGCCAGCAGTTACTCTTGGACAGGGAAGTACTTC.

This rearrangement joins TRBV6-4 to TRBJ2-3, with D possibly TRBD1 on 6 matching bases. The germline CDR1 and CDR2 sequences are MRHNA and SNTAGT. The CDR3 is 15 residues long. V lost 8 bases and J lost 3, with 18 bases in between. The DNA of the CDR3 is TGTGCCAGCGCTCCAGGAGGCACAGGGACAGATACGCAGTATTTT. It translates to CASAPGGTGTDTQYF.

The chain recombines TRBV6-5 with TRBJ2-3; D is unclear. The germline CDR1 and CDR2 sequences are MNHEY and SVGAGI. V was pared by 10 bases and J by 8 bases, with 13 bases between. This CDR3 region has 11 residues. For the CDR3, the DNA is TGTGCCAAGACCAATGCAGTTACGCAGTATTTT. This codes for CAKTNAVTQYF.

The CDR3 spells CASSLLPGISGERTYEQYF. CDR3 bases: TGTGCCAGCAGTTTGCTTCCTGGGATCTCAGGGGAGCGTACCTACGAGCAGTACTTC. This chain joins TRBV27 and TRBJ2-7, with D possibly being TRBD1 (6 bases). The CDR3 consists of 19 residues. Per the germline V gene, CDR1 is MNHEY and CDR2 is SMNVEV (reference sequence). With 3 bases removed from V and 2 bases from J, the gap between germline ends came to 26 bases.

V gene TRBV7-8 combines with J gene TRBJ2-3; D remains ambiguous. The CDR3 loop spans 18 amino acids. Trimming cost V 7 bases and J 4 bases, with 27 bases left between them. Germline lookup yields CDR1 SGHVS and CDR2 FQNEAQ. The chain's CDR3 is CASTETPQVGRSSDTQYF. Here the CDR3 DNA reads TGTGCCAGCACCGAAACCCCCCAGGTCGGACGGTCTTCAGATACGCAGTATTTT.

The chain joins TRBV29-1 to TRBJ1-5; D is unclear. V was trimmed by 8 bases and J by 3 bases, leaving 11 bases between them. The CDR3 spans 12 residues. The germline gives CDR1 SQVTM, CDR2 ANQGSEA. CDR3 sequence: CSPCGSNQPQHF. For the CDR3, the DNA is TGCAGCCCCTGTGGCTCCAATCAGCCCCAGCATTTT.

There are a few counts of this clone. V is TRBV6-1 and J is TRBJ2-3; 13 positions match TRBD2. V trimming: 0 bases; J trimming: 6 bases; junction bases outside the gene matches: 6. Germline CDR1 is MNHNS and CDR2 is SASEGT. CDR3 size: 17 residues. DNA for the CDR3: TGTGCCAGCAGTGAAGCTCTCGGGACTAGCGGGGCGGATACGCAGTATTTT. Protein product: CASSEALGTSGADTQYF.

CDR3 sequence reads: CASRESGTGFVEQYF. CDR3 coding DNA: TGTGCCAGCAGGGAGTCCGGGACAGGGTTTGTCGAGCAGTACTTC. This chain connects TRBV2 to TRBJ2-7; TRBD1 aligns across 9 bases. The germline CDR1 and CDR2 sequences are SNHLY and FYNNEI. V lost 6 bases and J lost 6; bases outside the gene matches: 12. The CDR3 loop spans 15 amino acids.

The CDR3 coding sequence is TGTGCCTGGAGTCCGACAGGGGCTAACTATGGCTACACCTTC. Translating gives CAWSPTGANYGYTF. V usage is TRBV30 and J usage is TRBJ1-2; 8 bases are shared with TRBD1. V gave up 2 bases and J gave up 0 bases; unmatched junction bases: 2. Germline V gene data show CDR1 as GTSNPN and CDR2 as SVGIG (reference sequence). The CDR3 has 14 amino acids.

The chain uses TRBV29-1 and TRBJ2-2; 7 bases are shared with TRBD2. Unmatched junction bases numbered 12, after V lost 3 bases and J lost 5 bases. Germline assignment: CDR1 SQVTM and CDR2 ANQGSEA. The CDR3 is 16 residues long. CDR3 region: CSVDVAGVGNTGELFF. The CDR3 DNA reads TGCAGCGTTGATGTTGCGGGGGTCGGTAATACCGGGGAGCTGTTTTTT.

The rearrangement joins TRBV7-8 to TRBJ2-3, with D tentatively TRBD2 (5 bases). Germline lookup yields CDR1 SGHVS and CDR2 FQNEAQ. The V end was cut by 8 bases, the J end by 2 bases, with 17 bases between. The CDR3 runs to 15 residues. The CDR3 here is CASRPDAGATDTQYF. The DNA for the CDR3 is TGTGCCAGCCGACCTGACGCGGGCGCCACAGATACGCAGTATTTT.

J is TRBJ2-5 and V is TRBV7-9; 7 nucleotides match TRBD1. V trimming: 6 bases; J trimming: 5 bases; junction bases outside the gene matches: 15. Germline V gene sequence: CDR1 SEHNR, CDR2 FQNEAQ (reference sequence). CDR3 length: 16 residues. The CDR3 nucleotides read TGTGCCAGCAGACCCAACCCTACGACAGGGTATGAGACCCAGTACTTC. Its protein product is CASRPNPTTGYETQYF.

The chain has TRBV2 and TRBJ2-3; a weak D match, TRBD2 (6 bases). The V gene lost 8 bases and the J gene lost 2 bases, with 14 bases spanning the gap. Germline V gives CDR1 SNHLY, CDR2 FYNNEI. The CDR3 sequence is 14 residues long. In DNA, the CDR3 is TGTGCCAGCGGGAACCCTAGCGCCACAGATACGCAGTATTTT. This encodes CASGNPSATDTQYF.

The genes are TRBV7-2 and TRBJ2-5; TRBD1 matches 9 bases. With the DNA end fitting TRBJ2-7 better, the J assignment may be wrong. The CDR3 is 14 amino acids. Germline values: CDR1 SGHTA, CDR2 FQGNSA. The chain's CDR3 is CASSFSGTGNEQYF. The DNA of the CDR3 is TGTGCCAGCAGCTTCTCCGGGACAGGGAACGAGCAGTACTTC.

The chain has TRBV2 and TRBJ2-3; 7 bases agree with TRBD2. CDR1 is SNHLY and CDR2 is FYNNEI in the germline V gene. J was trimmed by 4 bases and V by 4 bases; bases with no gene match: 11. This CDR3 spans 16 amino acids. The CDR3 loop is CASSVRGDDAPDTQYF. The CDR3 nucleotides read TGTGCCAGCAGTGTCCGGGGGGACGACGCCCCAGATACGCAGTATTTT.

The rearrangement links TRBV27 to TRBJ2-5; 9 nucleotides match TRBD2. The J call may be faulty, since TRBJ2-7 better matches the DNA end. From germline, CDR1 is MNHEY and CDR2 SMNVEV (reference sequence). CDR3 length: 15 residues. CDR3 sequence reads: CASSLSGGLSYEQYF. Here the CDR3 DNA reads TGTGCCAGCAGCCTCAGCGGGGGGCTTTCCTACGAGCAGTACTTC.

In DNA form, the CDR3 reads TGTGCCAGCAGTCTTCAGGGGGCTGTAGACACCGGGGAGCTGTTTTTT. Translating it yields CASSLQGAVDTGELFF. This chain connects TRBV27 to TRBJ2-2, with TRBD1 matching 8 bases. The CDR3 is 16 amino acids. CDR1 and CDR2 from the germline V gene are MNHEY and SMNVEV (reference sequence). The J segment lost 3 bases and the V segment lost 5 bases, leaving 8 bases of the junction unmatched.

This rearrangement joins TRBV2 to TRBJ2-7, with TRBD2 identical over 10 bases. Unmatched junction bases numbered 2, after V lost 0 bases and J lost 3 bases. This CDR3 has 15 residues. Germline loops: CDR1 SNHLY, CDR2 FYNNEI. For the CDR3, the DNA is TGTGCCAGCAGTGAAGCGCTAGCGGGGGACTACGAGCAGTACTTC. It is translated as CASSEALAGDYEQYF.